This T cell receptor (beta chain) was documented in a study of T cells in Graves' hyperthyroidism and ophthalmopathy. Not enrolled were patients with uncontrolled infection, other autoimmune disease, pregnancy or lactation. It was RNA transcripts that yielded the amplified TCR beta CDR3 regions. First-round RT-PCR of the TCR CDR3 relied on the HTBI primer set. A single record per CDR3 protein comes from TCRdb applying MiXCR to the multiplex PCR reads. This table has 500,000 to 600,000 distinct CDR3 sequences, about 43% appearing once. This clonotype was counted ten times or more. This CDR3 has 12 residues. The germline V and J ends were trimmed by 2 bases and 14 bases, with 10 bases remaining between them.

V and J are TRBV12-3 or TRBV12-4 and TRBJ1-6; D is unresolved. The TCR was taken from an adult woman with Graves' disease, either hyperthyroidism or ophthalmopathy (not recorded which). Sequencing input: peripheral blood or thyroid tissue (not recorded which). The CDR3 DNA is TGTGCCAGCAGTTTATTAGCTCGAACCCTCCACTTT. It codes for CASSLLARTLHF.